Described below is a single T cell receptor beta chain sequence and its context. Its antigen is unknown. These data belong to a study of circulating and synovial CD4+ cells in juvenile arthritis. Notes on the study in general: These blood cells shared more CDR3 sequences with synovium than bulk blood.

Produced via immunoSEQ multiplex PCR; TCRdb's table is partial and in-frame only. The sample lists some 33,000 clones, about 94% occurring once. V dropped 3 bases and J dropped 11; count of bases not matched to a gene: 7. Germline CDR1 LNHNV, CDR2 YYDKDF (reference sequence). This CDR3 contains 13 residues. Sequenced sample: CD4+ T cells from blood. This sequence was found in a human donor with juvenile idiopathic arthritis. V usage is TRBV15 and J usage is TRBJ1-1, with TRBD1 matching 9 bases. This chain's CDR3 is CATSRRDRAGAFF. CDR3 in DNA: TGTGCCACCAGCAGGAGGGACAGGGCGGGGGCTTTCTTT. Combining the CDR3 with reference TRBV15 and TRBJ1-1 gives the whole variable domain DAMVIQNPRYQVTQFGKPVTLSCSQTLNHNVMYWYQQKSSQAPKLLFHYYDKDFNNEADTPDNFQSRRPNTSFCFLDIRSPGLGDTAMYLCATSRRDRAGAFFGQGTRLTVV.